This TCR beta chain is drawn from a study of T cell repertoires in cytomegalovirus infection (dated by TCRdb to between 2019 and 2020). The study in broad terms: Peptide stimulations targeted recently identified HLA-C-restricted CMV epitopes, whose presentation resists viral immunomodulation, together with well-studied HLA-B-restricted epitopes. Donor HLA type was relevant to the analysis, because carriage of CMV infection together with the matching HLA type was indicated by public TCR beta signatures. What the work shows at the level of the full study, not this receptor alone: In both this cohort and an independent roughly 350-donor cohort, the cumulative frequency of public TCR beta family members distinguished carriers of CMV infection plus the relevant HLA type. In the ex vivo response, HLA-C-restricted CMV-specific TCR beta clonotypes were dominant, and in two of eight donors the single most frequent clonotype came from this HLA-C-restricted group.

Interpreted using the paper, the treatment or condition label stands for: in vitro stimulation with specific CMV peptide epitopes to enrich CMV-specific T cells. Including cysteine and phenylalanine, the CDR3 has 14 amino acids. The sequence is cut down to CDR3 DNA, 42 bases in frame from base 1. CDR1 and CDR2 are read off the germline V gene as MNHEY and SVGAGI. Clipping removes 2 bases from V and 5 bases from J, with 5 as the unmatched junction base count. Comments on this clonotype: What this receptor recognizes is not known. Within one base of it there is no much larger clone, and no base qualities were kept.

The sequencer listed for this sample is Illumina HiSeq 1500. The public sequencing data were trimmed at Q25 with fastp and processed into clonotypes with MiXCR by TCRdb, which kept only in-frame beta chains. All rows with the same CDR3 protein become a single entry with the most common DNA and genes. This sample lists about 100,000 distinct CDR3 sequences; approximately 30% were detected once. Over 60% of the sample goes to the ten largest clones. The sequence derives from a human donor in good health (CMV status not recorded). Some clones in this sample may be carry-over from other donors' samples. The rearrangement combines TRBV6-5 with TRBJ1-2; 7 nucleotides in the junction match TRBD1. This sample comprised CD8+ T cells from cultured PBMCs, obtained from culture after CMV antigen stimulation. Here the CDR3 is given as CASSYGRGLYGYTF. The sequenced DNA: TGTGCCAGCAGTTACGGCAGGGGGTTGTATGGCTACACCTTC.